This TCR beta chain emerged from a study of control samples from healthy donors and cancer patients. Sequencing used immunoSEQ multiplex PCR; TCRdb keeps in-frame clones, though not all of them. The sample has around 140,000 clones, approximately 90% seen once. Germline CDR1 and CDR2: SNHLY and FYNNEI. This CDR3 is 13 amino acids long. V lost 2 bases to trimming and J lost 4 bases, with 8 bases between them. The sequence derives from a woman aged 45-65 years in good health. Specimen: blood. The V and J genes are TRBV2 and TRBJ1-1; D not resolved. CDR3 sequence (DNA): TGTGCCAGCAGTGAAATCCCGGTCACTGAAGCTTTCTTT. Protein product: CASSEIPVTEAFF.